These 9 T cell receptor beta chains originate from one sample sequenced in a study of T cell responses to AZD1222 COVID-19 vaccine. Generated by immunoSEQ multiplex PCR, the TCRdb table keeps only in-frame clones and is missing some. Among about 110,000 clones listed, approximately 86% were seen once. The sample in question was peripheral blood, obtained on day 0 of MenACWY control vaccination. All receptors come from an adult in good health.

The chain recombines TRBV4-3 with TRBJ2-7; D is perhaps TRBD1 or TRBD2 (6 bases each). CDR1 is LGHNA and CDR2 is YSLEER in the germline V gene. With 2 bases removed from V and 0 bases from J, the gap between germline ends came to 17 bases. The CDR3 covers 17 residues. CDR3 nucleotides: TGCGCCAGCAGCCAAAATCGGAAGGGGGGATTCTCCTACGAGCAGTACTTC. This sequence encodes CASSQNRKGGFSYEQYF.

This chain connects TRBV12-3 or TRBV12-4 to TRBJ1-1, with D maybe TRBD1 (5 bases). This CDR3 spans 12 amino acids. Trimming left V 6 bases short and J 4 bases short, with 9 bases between. The CDR3 region is CASRTGGTEAFF. CDR3 in DNA: TGTGCCAGCAGAACAGGAGGCACTGAAGCTTTCTTT.

The rearrangement joins TRBV4-2 to TRBJ2-2; D is ambiguous. CDR3 length equals 15 residues. Germline assignment: CDR1 LGHNA and CDR2 YNFKEQ. V was shortened by 8 bases and J by 4 bases, with 17 bases between the two germline ends. The CDR3 bases are TGTGCCAGCTCTTTCCCTAACCAAGGCACCGGGGAGCTGTTTTTT. Its translation is CASSFPNQGTGELFF.

The chain joins TRBV7-2 to TRBJ2-3; tentatively, D is TRBD1 or TRBD2 (5 bases each). The length of the CDR3 is 16 residues. Trimming pared 0 bases from V and 4 bases from J, leaving 14 bases between. From germline, CDR1 is SGHTA and CDR2 FQGNSA. The CDR3 region is CASSLAGRMGADTQYF. In nucleotides, the CDR3 is TGTGCCAGCAGCTTAGCAGGCAGGATGGGGGCAGATACGCAGTATTTT.

The V and J genes are TRBV12-5 and TRBJ2-2, with D possibly being TRBD2 (5 bases). The CDR3 extends over 13 amino acids. V lost 9 bases, J lost 5 bases, and 13 bases lay in between. Germline V gene lookup returns CDR1 LGHNT and CDR2 FRNRAP. The CDR3 coding sequence is TGTGCTAGCCGAGGAGGACCAACCGGGGAGCTGTTTTTT. Translated: CASRGGPTGELFF.

The V call is TRBV7-9, the J call TRBJ1-1; tentatively, D is TRBD1 (6 bases). The germline gives CDR1 SEHNR, CDR2 FQNEAQ (reference sequence). The CDR3 spans 15 residues. V was cut by 5 bases and J by 2 bases, with 15 bases left in between. CDR3 loop: CASSLSGQLNTEAFF. In nucleotides, the CDR3 is TGTGCCAGCAGCCTCTCTGGACAGCTCAACACTGAAGCTTTCTTT. Variable domain in full (rest from reference TRBV7-9 and TRBJ1-1): DTGVSQNPRHKITKRGQNVTFRCDPISEHNRLYWYRQTLGQGPEFLTYFQNEAQLEKSRLLSDRFSAERPKGSFSTLEIQRTEQGDSAMYLCASSLSGQLNTEAFFGQGTRLTVV.

This chain links TRBV4-2 with TRBJ2-3; D may be TRBD2 (6 bases). This CDR3 has 15 amino acids. Germline lookup yields CDR1 LGHNA and CDR2 YNFKEQ. Trimming cost V 4 bases and J 9 bases, with 20 bases left between them. The CDR3 spells CASSPRGLAHATQYF. In DNA form, the CDR3 reads TGTGCCAGCAGCCCCCGAGGTCTAGCGCATGCAACGCAGTATTTT.

The chain recombines TRBV3-1 (or the pseudogene TRBV3-2) with TRBJ2-7; D gene uncertain. V lost 6 bases to trimming and J lost 6 bases, with 15 bases between them. The length of the CDR3 is 13 residues. The germline V gene encodes CDR1 LGHDT and CDR2 YNNKEL (reference sequence). The CDR3 DNA reads as TGTGCCAGCAGTTCAATGTTTCCGGGCGAGCAGTACTTC. Translated: CASSSMFPGEQYF.

This clone appeared a few times. The CDR3, as DNA: TGTGCCAGCAGCGCCTCAGCGGGAGCCAACACCGGGGAGCTGTTTTTT. As protein: CASSASAGANTGELFF. This chain uses TRBV6-4 with TRBJ2-2; 8 bases match TRBD2. Looked up from germline, CDR1 is MRHNA and CDR2 is SNTAGT. Trimming at V came to 6 bases and at J to 2 bases, leaving 8 bases not matched to a gene. The CDR3 covers 16 residues.